This is a list of T cell receptor beta chains from one sample in a study of shared clonotypes between healthy human individuals. Assay: immunoSEQ multiplex PCR; the TCRdb copy retains only in-frame clones and omits some. The sample holds 2,100,000 or so clones, approximately 96% seen once. What was sequenced was naive CD4+ T cells sorted from blood. Receptors were obtained from a man aged 18 to 30 in good health. The CDR3 runs from the conserved cysteine through the conserved F or W. Each record gives: clone size, V gene, D gene, J gene, CDR3 DNA, CDR3 protein. A D gene is named only where the DNA matches it firmly. Clone size is not always given. Where it is, it says once, few, many or a class for expanded clones.

clone size: NA; V gene: TRBV2; D gene: NA; J gene: TRBJ1-5; CDR3 DNA: TGTGCCAGCAGTGGGGGCCAGGGGTATCAGCCCCAGCATTTT; CDR3 protein: CASSGGQGYQPQHF
clone size: once; V gene: TRBV19; D gene: NA; J gene: TRBJ1-2; CDR3 DNA: TGTGCCAGTAGTATTTGGAGCTATGGCTACACCTTC; CDR3 protein: CASSIWSYGYTF
clone size: NA; V gene: TRBV10-1; D gene: TRBD2; J gene: TRBJ2-3; CDR3 DNA: TGCGCCAGCAGTGAGACTAGCGGCCCGAGGAGCACAGATACGCAGTATTTT; CDR3 protein: CASSETSGPRSTDTQYF
clone size: NA; V gene: TRBV5-1; D gene: NA; J gene: TRBJ2-7; CDR3 DNA: TGCGCCAGCAGCTTGGTAGGGACCCAGTACGAGCAGTACTTC; CDR3 protein: CASSLVGTQYEQYF
clone size: NA; V gene: TRBV20-1; D gene: NA; J gene: TRBJ2-7; CDR3 DNA: TGCAGTGCTAGAATGTCCGAGCAGTACTTC; CDR3 protein: CSARMSEQYF
clone size: NA; V gene: TRBV25-1; D gene: TRBD1; J gene: TRBJ1-1; CDR3 DNA: TGTGCCAGCAGTGCTTGGCCGGGACAGGGGACGAGGCCTGAAGCTTTCTTT; CDR3 protein: CASSAWPGQGTRPEAFF
clone size: NA; V gene: TRBV11-3; D gene: NA; J gene: TRBJ2-1; CDR3 DNA: TGTGCCAGCAGCTCGACCTGGGGCCCCAATGAGCAGTTCTTC; CDR3 protein: CASSSTWGPNEQFF
clone size: NA; V gene: TRBV21-1; D gene: NA; J gene: TRBJ2-7; CDR3 DNA: TGTGCCAGCAGCAATTTCCCATCCTACGAGCAGTACTTC; CDR3 protein: CASSNFPSYEQYF
clone size: NA; V gene: TRBV4-1; D gene: NA; J gene: TRBJ1-1; CDR3 DNA: TGCGCCAGCAGCCAAGATAGCCGGTGGGGGGGCACTGAAGCTTTCTTT; CDR3 protein: CASSQDSRWGGTEAFF
clone size: NA; V gene: TRBV5-4; D gene: NA; J gene: TRBJ1-1; CDR3 DNA: TGTGCCAGCAGCGGAGGGCGCGCTGAAGCTTTCTTT; CDR3 protein: CASSGGRAEAFF
clone size: NA; V gene: TRBV12-5; D gene: NA; J gene: TRBJ2-3; CDR3 DNA: TGTGCTAGTGGTTTGAGACAGAGCACAGATACGCAGTATTTT; CDR3 protein: CASGLRQSTDTQYF
clone size: NA; V gene: TRBV18; D gene: NA; J gene: TRBJ2-3; CDR3 DNA: TGTGCCAGCTCACCCACACGATTTCGAGACACAGATACGCAGTATTTT; CDR3 protein: CASSPTRFRDTDTQYF
clone size: NA; V gene: TRBV11-2; D gene: NA; J gene: TRBJ2-5; CDR3 DNA: TGTGCCAGCAGCTCCGGGCCGGGAGCGGCCCTCGGGCAAGAGACCCAGTACTTC; CDR3 protein: CASSSGPGAALGQETQYF
clone size: NA; V gene: TRBV6-5; D gene: NA; J gene: TRBJ1-3; CDR3 DNA: TGTGCCAGCAGTTACAGGGCCGGAAACACCATATATTTT; CDR3 protein: CASSYRAGNTIYF
clone size: NA; V gene: TRBV30; D gene: TRBD1; J gene: TRBJ2-2; CDR3 DNA: TGTGCCTGGAGGGGGACAGGGATGGGCGGGGAGCTGTTTTTT; CDR3 protein: CAWRGTGMGGELFF
clone size: NA; V gene: TRBV7-6; D gene: NA; J gene: TRBJ1-1; CDR3 DNA: TGTGCCAGCAGCTTAGCGCGCGGGCAGAACACTGAAGCTTTCTTT; CDR3 protein: CASSLARGQNTEAFF
clone size: once; V gene: TRBV10-3; D gene: NA; J gene: TRBJ2-2; CDR3 DNA: TGTGCCATCAGTCCACAGGGAACGAACACCGGGGAGCTGTTTTTT; CDR3 protein: CAISPQGTNTGELFF
clone size: NA; V gene: TRBV6-5; D gene: TRBD1; J gene: TRBJ2-7; CDR3 DNA: TGTGCCAGCAGCCGATCGACAGGGCAATACGAGCAGTACTTC; CDR3 protein: CASSRSTGQYEQYF
clone size: NA; V gene: TRBV7-2; D gene: TRBD2; J gene: TRBJ2-7; CDR3 DNA: TGTGCCAGCAGCTTAGTGGGACTAGCCTCCTACGAGCAGTACTTC; CDR3 protein: CASSLVGLASYEQYF
clone size: NA; V gene: TRBV18; D gene: NA; J gene: TRBJ1-4; CDR3 DNA: TGTGCCAGCTCACAAAACAGGGTCGAGGCTAATGAAAAACTGTTTTTT; CDR3 protein: CASSQNRVEANEKLFF
clone size: NA; V gene: TRBV9; D gene: NA; J gene: TRBJ2-5; CDR3 DNA: TGTGCCAGCAGCGCGGGAGTGGCGGCGATCTACCTCGGAGGGCAAGAGACCCAGTACTTC; CDR3 protein: CASSAGVAAIYLGGQETQYF
clone size: NA; V gene: TRBV7-2; D gene: NA; J gene: TRBJ2-2; CDR3 DNA: TGTGCCAGCAGCCGGGACCTCCTCGGGGAGCTGTTTTTT; CDR3 protein: CASSRDLLGELFF
clone size: NA; V gene: TRBV6-1; D gene: NA; J gene: TRBJ1-5; CDR3 DNA: TGTGCCAGCAGTGGGTGGTTAGATCAGCCCCAGCATTTT; CDR3 protein: CASSGWLDQPQHF
clone size: NA; V gene: TRBV7-2; D gene: NA; J gene: TRBJ2-5; CDR3 DNA: TGTGCCAGCAGCTTAGTGGGGCAGGGTTTGTACCAAGAGACCCAGTACTTC; CDR3 protein: CASSLVGQGLYQETQYF
clone size: NA; V gene: TRBV5-1; D gene: TRBD1; J gene: TRBJ2-7; CDR3 DNA: TGCGCCAGCAGCTTGTCCGGGACAGGGGGCGACGAGCAGTACTTC; CDR3 protein: CASSLSGTGGDEQYF
clone size: NA; V gene: TRBV11-3; D gene: NA; J gene: TRBJ2-1; CDR3 DNA: TGTGCCAGCGGCGCCTGTCGTGTCCGCTCCTACAATGAGCAGTTCTTC; CDR3 protein: CASGACRVRSYNEQFF
clone size: NA; V gene: TRBV7-3; D gene: NA; J gene: TRBJ2-5; CDR3 DNA: TGTGCCAGCAGCACCTCCGGGACCCTCGGGGAGACCCAGTACTTC; CDR3 protein: CASSTSGTLGETQYF
clone size: NA; V gene: TRBV4-3; D gene: NA; J gene: TRBJ1-6; CDR3 DNA: TGCGCCAGCAGCCAAGCCCAGAGCTCCTATAATTCACCCCTCCACTTT; CDR3 protein: CASSQAQSSYNSPLHF
clone size: NA; V gene: TRBV6-1; D gene: NA; J gene: TRBJ1-4; CDR3 DNA: TGTGCCAGCAGAGGGTTGGTTGGGGAAAAACTGTTTTTT; CDR3 protein: CASRGLVGEKLFF
clone size: NA; V gene: TRBV18; D gene: NA; J gene: TRBJ2-5; CDR3 DNA: TGTGCCAGCTCACCATCGGGGAGGCAAGAGACCCAGTACTTC; CDR3 protein: CASSPSGRQETQYF
clone size: once; V gene: TRBV6-4; D gene: NA; J gene: TRBJ2-2; CDR3 DNA: TGTGCCAGCAGTACCGGGGGCCGGGACACCGGGGAGCTGTTTTTT; CDR3 protein: CASSTGGRDTGELFF
clone size: few; V gene: TRBV18; D gene: NA; J gene: TRBJ1-6; CDR3 DNA: TGTGCCAGCTCACCCGGACGGAATAATTCACCCCTCCACTTT; CDR3 protein: CASSPGRNNSPLHF
clone size: NA; V gene: TRBV19; D gene: NA; J gene: TRBJ1-4; CDR3 DNA: TGTGCCAGTAGTCGTAACGTGGCTAATGAAAAACTGTTTTTT; CDR3 protein: CASSRNVANEKLFF
clone size: NA; V gene: TRBV6-1; D gene: TRBD1; J gene: TRBJ1-1; CDR3 DNA: TGTGCCAGCACCAAAGGGGGACAGGGCACTGAAGCTTTCTTT; CDR3 protein: CASTKGGQGTEAFF
clone size: NA; V gene: TRBV5-1; D gene: NA; J gene: TRBJ1-6; CDR3 DNA: TGCGCCAGCAGCTTGGCGGGGGCAGATAATTCACCCCTCCACTTT; CDR3 protein: CASSLAGADNSPLHF
clone size: once; V gene: TRBV6-1; D gene: NA; J gene: TRBJ1-6; CDR3 DNA: TGTGCCAGCAGTTTTAGTAATTCACCCCTCCACTTT; CDR3 protein: CASSFSNSPLHF
clone size: NA; V gene: TRBV30; D gene: NA; J gene: TRBJ2-3; CDR3 DNA: TGTGCCTGGAGCGAAAGCACAGATACGCAGTATTTT; CDR3 protein: CAWSESTDTQYF
clone size: NA; V gene: TRBV4-1; D gene: NA; J gene: TRBJ1-6; CDR3 DNA: TGCGCCAGCAGCCAAGAGCAGGGCACTCTAGTGAATTCACCCCTCCACTTT; CDR3 protein: CASSQEQGTLVNSPLHF
clone size: NA; V gene: TRBV27; D gene: TRBD2; J gene: TRBJ2-5; CDR3 DNA: TGTGCCAGCAGTTTTGGCGGGAGGTCCCCAGAGACCCAGTACTTC; CDR3 protein: CASSFGGRSPETQYF
clone size: once; V gene: TRBV11-2; D gene: NA; J gene: TRBJ2-7; CDR3 DNA: TGTGCCAGCAGCTTAGGGGGTGGGCAGGCCACCTACGAGCAGTACTTC; CDR3 protein: CASSLGGGQATYEQYF
clone size: NA; V gene: TRBV7-7; D gene: NA; J gene: TRBJ2-7; CDR3 DNA: TGTGCTAGCAGCCCGGAGGGGGACGAGCAGTACTTC; CDR3 protein: CASSPEGDEQYF
clone size: NA; V gene: TRBV5-4; D gene: NA; J gene: TRBJ2-3; CDR3 DNA: TGTGCCAGCAGCCTCAGGGTTGGAGATACGCAGTATTTT; CDR3 protein: CASSLRVGDTQYF
clone size: NA; V gene: TRBV5-1; D gene: NA; J gene: TRBJ2-3; CDR3 DNA: TGCGCCAGCAGCTTTGGCGAGAAGGGGTCGGCAGATACGCAGTATTTT; CDR3 protein: CASSFGEKGSADTQYF
clone size: NA; V gene: TRBV6-1; D gene: NA; J gene: TRBJ2-2; CDR3 DNA: TGTGCCAGCAGTGAATTAGCGACAGGCCCGTTTTTT; CDR3 protein: CASSELATGPFF
clone size: NA; V gene: TRBV28; D gene: TRBD1; J gene: TRBJ1-2; CDR3 DNA: TGTGCCAGCAGCCGGGGACAGCTCTATGGCTACACCTTC; CDR3 protein: CASSRGQLYGYTF
clone size: NA; V gene: TRBV6-6; D gene: NA; J gene: TRBJ2-7; CDR3 DNA: TGTGCCAGCAGTTACCTAGGTAGGGACGAGCAGTACTTC; CDR3 protein: CASSYLGRDEQYF
clone size: NA; V gene: TRBV5-1; D gene: NA; J gene: TRBJ2-5; CDR3 DNA: TGCGCCAGCAGCCCTGGGGACTTCCAAGAGACCCAGTACTTC; CDR3 protein: CASSPGDFQETQYF
clone size: once; V gene: TRBV18; D gene: NA; J gene: TRBJ2-7; CDR3 DNA: TGTGCCAGCTCTCGTGCAGAGAGCGAGCAGTACTTC; CDR3 protein: CASSRAESEQYF
clone size: NA; V gene: TRBV19; D gene: TRBD1; J gene: TRBJ2-7; CDR3 DNA: TGTGCCAGTAGTACAGGACAGGGTTCGCCCTACGAGCAGTACTTC; CDR3 protein: CASSTGQGSPYEQYF
clone size: NA; V gene: TRBV7-2; D gene: TRBD2; J gene: TRBJ2-7; CDR3 DNA: TGTGCCAGCAGCCTCCTAGCGGGCCCCGCGTGGGCAGAGCAGTACTTC; CDR3 protein: CASSLLAGPAWAEQYF
clone size: NA; V gene: TRBV19; D gene: NA; J gene: TRBJ2-7; CDR3 DNA: TGTGCCAGTAGTTATCGCCTGGGGGCGCCTAACTACGAGCAGTACTTC; CDR3 protein: CASSYRLGAPNYEQYF
clone size: NA; V gene: TRBV7-2; D gene: NA; J gene: TRBJ2-4; CDR3 DNA: TGTGCCAGCAGCTTTGGAGCGCAACCTGGGGACATTCAGTACTTC; CDR3 protein: CASSFGAQPGDIQYF
clone size: NA; V gene: TRBV5-1; D gene: TRBD2; J gene: TRBJ2-3; CDR3 DNA: TGCGCCAGCAGCTTGGGACTAGCGGACCGCACAGATACGCAGTATTTT; CDR3 protein: CASSLGLADRTDTQYF